What follows are 10 T cell receptor beta chains derived from one specimen sequenced in a study of cytomegalovirus exposure and HLA in healthy donors. Method: immunoSEQ multiplex PCR; TCRdb's copy keeps in-frame clones and lacks some. The table includes hundreds of thousands of clones, roughly 89% detected once. Input material: PBMCs. The receptors were gathered from a man younger than 30 in good health and CMV-seronegative.

The table lists this clone with a count of one. This chain joins TRBV18 and TRBJ1-2; D call uncertain. The CDR3 consists of 12 residues. The germline V gene encodes CDR1 KGHSH and CDR2 LQKENI. V was trimmed by 2 bases and J by 4 bases, leaving 5 bases between them. CDR3 bases: TGTGCCAGCTCACCAGGCACCTATGGCTACACCTTC. It translates to CASSPGTYGYTF.

The V gene is TRBV7-9, the J gene TRBJ2-7; 9 bases map to TRBD1. This CDR3 contains 15 residues. Germline CDR1 SEHNR, CDR2 FQNEAQ (reference sequence). J gave up 6 bases and V 5 bases, and 11 bases lay outside the gene matches. The CDR3 reads CASSRLPGQGAEQYF. The DNA of the CDR3 is TGTGCCAGCAGCCGACTTCCGGGACAGGGAGCCGAGCAGTACTTC.

This sequence joins TRBV4-3 and TRBJ2-2; D perhaps matches TRBD1 (6 bases). The V end was cut by 1 base, the J end by 4 bases, with 13 bases between. CDR3 length equals 16 residues. Germline assignment: CDR1 LGHNA and CDR2 YSLEER. Here the CDR3 reads CASSQGNRVATGELFF. DNA for the CDR3: TGCGCCAGCAGCCAAGGTAACAGGGTGGCCACCGGGGAGCTGTTTTTT.

J is TRBJ2-3 and V is TRBV6-5; tentatively, D is TRBD2 (5 bases). The V gene's germline CDR1 is MNHEY and CDR2 SVGAGI. The V gene lost 5 bases and the J gene lost 2 bases, with 8 bases spanning the gap. The CDR3 sequence is 13 residues long. The CDR3 nucleotides read TGTGCCAGCAGTCCGGACTCCACAGATACGCAGTATTTT. This translates into CASSPDSTDTQYF.

V and J are TRBV10-3 and TRBJ1-3, with a possible D match to TRBD1 (5 bases). Per germline, CDR1 ENHRY and CDR2 SYGVKD. This CDR3 comprises 18 residues. V lost 0 bases and J 4 bases, leaving 19 bases between the germline ends. The CDR3 is CAISESEGRQWIGNTIYF. The CDR3 DNA is TGTGCCATCAGTGAGTCGGAGGGGAGACAGTGGATCGGAAACACCATATATTTT.

V usage is TRBV5-1 and J usage is TRBJ2-7; tentative D call: TRBD1 (6 bases). V shed 2 bases and J shed 5 bases, with 11 bases lying between them. CDR3 length: 13 amino acids. In germline, CDR1 is SGHRS, CDR2 YFSETQ. The CDR3 DNA is TGCGCCAGCAGCTTTGTTACAGGGAACGAGCAGTACTTC. It translates to CASSFVTGNEQYF.

This chain connects TRBV4-2 to TRBJ2-3; 7 bases are a match to TRBD2. CDR1 is LGHNA and CDR2 is YNFKEQ in the germline V gene. Losses at the gene ends were 0 bases for V and 2 bases for J; bases not matched to a gene: 5. CDR3 length: 16 amino acids. The CDR3 DNA sequence: TGTGCCAGCAGCCAAGATTTCCTAGCGGACACAGATACGCAGTATTTT. This translates into CASSQDFLADTDTQYF.

The gene calls are TRBV25-1 and TRBJ2-7, with a weak D call TRBD1 (5 bases). The CDR3 contains 14 residues. V shed 0 bases and J shed 2 bases, with 8 bases lying between them. Looked up from germline, CDR1 is MGHDK and CDR2 is SYGVNS. CDR3 sequence: CASSEYAGTYEQYF. The CDR3, as DNA: TGTGCCAGCAGTGAATATGCAGGGACCTACGAGCAGTACTTC.

This chain joins TRBV7-9 and TRBJ2-3; 7 positions agree with TRBD2. The trim removed 1 base at V and 3 bases at J, leaving 4 bases unmatched. The CDR3 loop spans 15 amino acids. The germline CDR1 and CDR2 sequences are SEHNR and FQNEAQ (reference sequence). CDR3 amino acids: CASSLDAGETDTQYF. The CDR3 DNA reads TGTGCCAGCAGCTTAGACGCGGGGGAGACAGATACGCAGTATTTT.

The chain combines TRBV27 with TRBJ2-6; D is ambiguous. The CDR3 spans 15 residues. The ends were cut back, 3 bases at V and 4 bases at J, with 10 bases in the middle. Per germline, CDR1 MNHEY and CDR2 SMNVEV (reference sequence). The CDR3 DNA sequence: TGTGCCAGCAGTTTGCTAGGCGGAGGGGCCAACGTCCTGACTTTC. As protein: CASSLLGGGANVLTF.